One T cell receptor beta chain is described in this entry. The CDR3 loop spans 13 amino acids. Trimming left V 3 bases short and J 4 bases short, with 9 bases between. Germline values: CDR1 SEHNR, CDR2 FQNEAQ (reference sequence). This entry is derived from a study of blood T cells in healthy people across ages. Primed by a sample-barcoded 5' primer and a J-beta primer mix, a second PCR proceeded for 7 to 11 cycles. TCRdb re-derived calls from the 5' RACE reads in MiXCR, one entry per CDR3 protein. Among 780,000 or so distinct CDR3 sequences, roughly three fifths were seen once, and the ten largest hold roughly 25%.

The sequence derives from a middle-aged man in good health. The chain employs TRBV7-9 and TRBJ1-1; D gene ambiguous. Source material: blood. CDR3 bases: TGTGCCAGCAGCTTTAATCCGGCCACTGAAGCTTTCTTT. This translates into CASSFNPATEAFF.